This T cell receptor beta chain was found in a study of blood T cell repertoires in COVID-19. The CDR3 loop spans 16 amino acids. V was clipped by 8 bases and J by 0 bases, with 20 bases between them. The germline CDR1 and CDR2 sequences are MNHEY and SMNVEV (reference sequence). Methods used by the authors: The assay estimated nucleated cells by amplifying reference gene primers. Assay: immunoSEQ multiplex PCR; the TCRdb copy retains only in-frame clones and omits some. That table furnishes V, J and clone size, whereas the DNA furnished D and trimming. The table shows 300,000 to 350,000 clones, with 88% occurring only once.

The receptor comes from a woman in her thirties who had been exposed to COVID-19. V gene TRBV27 combines with J gene TRBJ2-7; D gene uncertain. The specimen was PBMCs or T cells enriched from blood (not recorded which). CDR3: CASFKNFADNSYEQYF. The CDR3 DNA is TGTGCCAGCTTTAAAAATTTCGCCGACAACTCCTACGAGCAGTACTTC.